This T cell receptor (beta chain) appears in the sequencing data of a study of T cells after yellow fever vaccination. Template switching by 5'RACE produced TCR cDNA, adding a universal primer site and UMIs. TCRdb reprocessed the 5' RACE reads via MiXCR and lists one record per CDR3 protein. The repertoire holds approximately 330,000 distinct CDR3 sequences, with over 4% as singletons. This CDR3 has 16 residues. Trimming removed 0 bases from V and 2 bases from J; junction bases left unmatched: 5. The V gene is TRBV12-3 or TRBV12-4, the J gene TRBJ1-2; 8 bases are a match to TRBD1. Sample: PBMCs, taken 5 days after the yellow fever booster vaccination. The sequence derives from a man between 18 and 29 years old who received the YFV17D yellow fever vaccine. CDR3 region: CASSLAQGAGNYGYTF. The CDR3 DNA follows: TGTGCCAGCAGTTTAGCTCAGGGGGCGGGGAACTATGGCTACACCTTC.